This section outlines one T cell receptor (beta chain) sequence together with its context. Its matching antigen is unknown. The data were taken from a study of cytomegalovirus exposure and HLA in healthy donors. Study-level results: Specificity for CMV antigens was confirmed in vitro for a few of the CMV-associated chains. Researchers counted 164 TCR beta chains as cytomegalovirus-associated.

Sequencing was performed with immunoSEQ multiplex PCR; in TCRdb, only in-frame clones are kept and a portion is missing. Found here are 40,000 to 55,000 clones, 88% of them singletons; the top ten hold under 7%. The donors were members of the validation cohort, which comprised 120 subjects and was separate from the first cohort of around 700 subjects. The CDR3 is made up of 17 amino acids. From germline, CDR1 is MNHNS and CDR2 SASEGT. The J segment lost 3 bases and the V segment lost 4 bases, leaving 11 bases of the junction unmatched. This clonotype originated in a woman in her 30s in good health and CMV-seronegative. Sequences were obtained from PBMCs. V is TRBV6-1 and J is TRBJ1-1; 10 positions agree with TRBD1. CDR3 nucleotides: TGTGCCAGCAGTGTGGACAGGGGGAATCGAAGGTACACTGAAGCTTTCTTT. Amino acid sequence: CASSVDRGNRRYTEAFF.